This T cell receptor (beta chain) was documented in a study of blood T cell repertoires in COVID-19 (dated by TCRdb to about 2020). Describing the broader study: Collaborator samples came from the United States, Italy and Spain and covered acute and convalescent phases of COVID-19. The material from the prospective study consisted of cDNA or gDNA derived from T cells, B-cell-depleted T cells, or PBMCs. Subjects who had been exposed to COVID-19, were actively infected with it, or had recovered from it provided the deeply sampled blood TCRbeta repertoires that made up the dataset. The repertoires were released in a freely available public database meant as a resource for research on the immune response to SARS-CoV-2. Samples came from the ongoing ImmuneRACE study (first 160 participants) plus 1,254 subjects from 6 global collaborators. The sample metadata nearly always contained a de-identified subject ID, COVID-19 status, age in years and sex. Where available, HLA class I and class II types were obtained from metadata supplied by the sample provider rather than from assay-based typing.

The immunoSEQ Assay, a bias-controlled multiplex PCR, was used to amplify TCRbeta CDR3 regions from genomic DNA. The authors' analysis ran thus. Nucleated cell counts per sample were estimated from amplification of reference gene primers within the assay. To quantify the absolute abundance of each unique TCRbeta CDR3 rearrangement, sequence reads were collapsed and filtered. For each sample, productive Simpson clonality was calculated by taking the square root of Simpson's diversity index across productive rearrangements. What TCRdb holds here is the immuneACCESS table cut down to in-frame rearrangements. Part of the clones is not present; checked against another copy, under half of the missing clones reflect an unresolved V gene, and the others are unexplained. V, J and clone size are taken as reported in that table, and D and trimming were inferred from the DNA itself. This sample is represented by approximately 90,000 clones; around 75% of them were singletons. The ten top clones hold roughly 6.7% of the sample.

Concerning this clone: The antigen this receptor binds is unknown. Base-call qualities are not available, and no considerably larger clone is one nucleotide away.

CDR1 and CDR2, looked up from the germline V gene, are SGDLS and YYNGEE. Taken from cysteine to phenylalanine, the CDR3 has 16 residues. The only DNA kept is the CDR3, 48 bases in frame from the first base. V and J are trimmed by 4 bases and 0 bases, and the gene matches miss 4 bases of the junction. Broader findings and caveats from the paper: The amount of clinical and demographic metadata varied by source and participant and was provided uncurated.

One collaborating source in Seattle enrolled patients while the patients were actively infected and followed the patients over time throughout the course of disease. Whole blood was collected in K2EDTA tubes by collaborating institutions according to the institutions' own protocols. For TCRbeta analysis, collaborators shipped samples as frozen whole blood, isolated PBMCs, or DNA extracted from either of those sample types. The sequencing input was peripheral blood. The chain uses TRBV9 and TRBJ2-6; 7 central bases correspond to TRBD1. The TCR comes from a man aged 65 to 85 with COVID-19, enrolled during active disease. The encoded CDR3 is CASSSDRSSGANVLTF. The sequenced DNA: TGTGCCAGCAGCTCGGACAGGAGCTCTGGGGCCAACGTCCTGACTTTC.